This T cell receptor beta chain was sequenced during a study of blood T cell repertoires in COVID-19. Germline V gene data show CDR1 as KGHDR and CDR2 as SFDVKD. Trimming stripped 3 bases from V and 2 bases from J, with 5 bases between. This CDR3 contains 13 residues. In the original workflow: Estimation of nucleated cell counts was performed using reference gene primer amplification. Some clones are missing from TCRdb's copy, which holds only in-frame ones; the method was immunoSEQ multiplex PCR. The DNA gave D and trimming, while V, J and clone size come from that table. The sample contains around 210,000 clones, 70% to 85% of which appear only once.

The sequenced material came from peripheral blood. The chain uses TRBV24-1 and TRBJ2-3; D ambiguous. This sequence originates from a human donor in a cohort sampled during active COVID-19. The CDR3 reads CATSDPYTDTQYF. In DNA form, the CDR3 reads TGTGCCACCAGTGATCCTTACACAGATACGCAGTATTTT.